Listed below are T cell receptor beta chains from one sample, sequenced in a study of the immune and genomic landscape of osteosarcoma. Here immunoSEQ multiplex PCR was the method, and the copy in TCRdb shows in-frame clones only, minus some. The sample has under 2,000 clones; 55% to 75% are singletons. Sequencing was carried out using primary tumor tissue from the T10 vertebra. The receptors shown here come from a man aged 18-30 years with osteosarcoma. The CDR3 runs from the conserved cysteine through the conserved F or W. The D gene is left open where the match is weak.

CASSSTSGGKTGELFF	TRBD2	TRBV7-3	16
CASSLGSYEQYF	NA	TRBV7-9	12
CASSVGLAGVNEQFF	TRBD2	TRBV7-2	15
CASSRAESDFQETQYF	NA	TRBV21-1	16
CATSRARGGGYNEQFF	NA	TRBV15	16
CASSPPAVNGYTF	NA	TRBV18	13
CASSSSFKGGSTQYF	NA	TRBV7-9	15
CASSEGTGGNTIYF	TRBD1	TRBV13	14
CSATRDDEQYF	NA	TRBV20-1	11
CASSLTGTATSGELFF	TRBD1	TRBV11-2	16
CATSRAGKGGYTF	NA	TRBV15	13
CATEAGGSTDTQYF	TRBD1	TRBV6-6	14
CATSGGQPTDTQYF	NA	TRBV15	14
CASTIDRAPQPQHF	TRBD1	TRBV6-1	14
CASSQESSGVYEQYF	TRBD2	TRBV4-2	15
CASSPSSWSEQYF	NA	TRBV9	13
CASSHNFRGGNTEAFF	NA	TRBV2	16
CASSWGQRGAKNIQYF	NA	TRBV5-6	16
CASTPRDRPTYEQYF	TRBD1	TRBV6-1	15
CASSLTRQGSNEKLFF	TRBD1	TRBV7-3	16
CASSVWAGTDTQYF	NA	TRBV9	14
CASSQVFRLAGGPRGTSDTQYF	TRBD2	TRBV4-1	22
CASSLSSRGSYNEQFF	NA	TRBV18	16
CASAQTGYDVYGYTF	TRBD1	TRBV4-2	15
CASSLVPTGELFF	NA	TRBV11-3	13
CASSGVPQSRANVLTF	NA	TRBV7-1	16